Following are 17 T cell receptor beta chains from one sample sequenced in a study of response to subunit inactivated influenza vaccine. Using its own MiXCR run on the RT-PCR reads, TCRdb lists one record per CDR3 protein. Here the sample spans hundreds of thousands of distinct CDR3 sequences, approximately 14% being singletons. Material: PBMCs from blood, obtained 11 to 12 days after vaccination. The source is a man between 50 and 59 years old who received an inactivated influenza vaccine.

The genes are TRBV2 and TRBJ1-1; 7 nucleotides line up with TRBD1. Trimming at V came to 4 bases and at J to 5 bases, leaving 13 bases not matched to a gene. Germline CDR1 is SNHLY and CDR2 is FYNNEI. This CDR3 has 16 residues. The CDR3 bases are TGTGCCAGCAGTGTTCAGGGGGTCGCCTCTGGGACTGAAGCTTTCTTT. Translation gives CASSVQGVASGTEAFF.

The table lists this clonotype with a few counts. This rearrangement joins TRBV10-3 to TRBJ2-5; 7 bases map to TRBD2. The CDR3 has 16 residues. Germline V gene sequence: CDR1 ENHRY, CDR2 SYGVKD. The ends lost 0 bases at V and 2 bases at J; junction bases unmatched: 6. The CDR3 protein is CAISESVLAEQETQYF. DNA of the CDR3: TGTGCCATCAGTGAGTCGGTCCTAGCGGAACAAGAGACCCAGTACTTC.

The chain employs TRBV7-9 and TRBJ2-3; TRBD2 aligns across 7 bases. From germline, CDR1 is SEHNR and CDR2 FQNEAQ (reference sequence). The junction had 3 bases not matched to a gene; V was cut back by 0 bases and J by 0 bases. The CDR3 is 16 amino acids. Here the CDR3 reads CASSLAQLASTDTQYF. The DNA for the CDR3 is TGTGCCAGCAGCTTAGCGCAACTAGCGAGCACAGATACGCAGTATTTT.

This clonotype was seen only a few times. The chain joins TRBV24-1 to TRBJ2-7; D not resolved. The CDR3 contains 14 residues. Germline CDR1 KGHDR, CDR2 SFDVKD. The V and J ends lost 3 bases and 7 bases respectively, with 15 bases between them. CDR3 amino acids: CATSDTKPGREQYF. In DNA form, the CDR3 reads TGTGCCACCAGTGATACAAAACCGGGTCGAGAGCAGTACTTC.

This clonotype was seen more than once but under ten times. The chain is built from TRBV20-1 and TRBJ1-5; no reliable D call. This CDR3 is 13 amino acids long. The V gene lost 3 bases and the J gene lost 4 bases, with 10 bases spanning the gap. Per the germline V gene, CDR1 is DFQATT and CDR2 is SNEGSKA (reference sequence). The CDR3 DNA reads TGCAGTGCTAGTCCTTGGGGAAATCAGCCCCAGCATTTT. Amino acid sequence: CSASPWGNQPQHF.

This clonotype was seen more than once but under ten times. CDR3 coding DNA: TGTGCCAGCAGCCCAGGGGGACGGACTAATGAAAAACTGTTTTTT. Amino acid sequence: CASSPGGRTNEKLFF. The chain combines TRBV7-2 with TRBJ1-4; 7 positions agree with TRBD1. The germline V gene encodes CDR1 SGHTA and CDR2 FQGNSA. V was pared by 5 bases and J by 2 bases, with 5 bases of the junction left unmatched. The CDR3 consists of 15 residues.

This clonotype was seen only a few times. Here the CDR3 DNA reads TGTGCCAGCAGTGCAAGGGGATTAGGGGAGACCCAGTACTTC. It encodes CASSARGLGETQYF. J is TRBJ2-5 and V is TRBV25-1; TRBD1 might be the D (5 bases). The length of the CDR3 is 14 residues. Germline assignment: CDR1 MGHDK and CDR2 SYGVNS. The V end was cut by 4 bases, the J end by 5 bases, with 14 bases between.

This clonotype was recorded a few times. The CDR3 DNA reads as TGCGCCAGCAGTCAAAAGACAGATAAAAAAGAGACCCAGTACTTC. This codes for CASSQKTDKKETQYF. The V and J genes are TRBV23-1 and TRBJ2-5; possibly TRBD1 for D (5 bases). TRBV23-1 is assigned to the ORF class and has an uncertain function. The CDR3 length is 15 residues. Trimming took 2 bases from V and 3 from J, leaving 13 bases between them.

This chain uses TRBV12-3 or TRBV12-4 with TRBJ1-5; TRBD1 is a possible D gene (5 bases). Trimming removed 4 bases from V and 1 base from J, with 14 bases in between. CDR3 size: 16 residues. The CDR3 sequence: CASSSWGQGSNQPQHF. The CDR3 DNA sequence: TGTGCCAGCAGTTCTTGGGGCCAGGGAAGCAATCAGCCCCAGCATTTT.

The rearrangement joins TRBV18 to TRBJ1-2; D call uncertain. CDR3 length equals 13 residues. Trimming removed 0 bases at V and 6 bases at J, with 8 bases between. Germline V gives CDR1 KGHSH, CDR2 LQKENI. CDR3 residues: CASSPPGRDGYTF. Written as DNA, the CDR3 is TGTGCCAGCTCACCACCAGGGAGGGATGGCTACACCTTC.

This clonotype was observed many times. The chain joins TRBV5-1 to TRBJ1-1, with 7 positions matching TRBD1. Germline lookup yields CDR1 SGHRS and CDR2 YFSETQ. This CDR3 has 16 amino acids. V trimming: 3 bases; J trimming: 4 bases; junction bases outside the gene matches: 12. CDR3 DNA: TGCGCCAGCAGCTCAGGACATACAGGGGACGGCACTGAAGCTTTCTTT. It encodes CASSSGHTGDGTEAFF.

This clonotype was seen ten or more times. The rearrangement joins TRBV20-1 to TRBJ2-7; 9 nucleotides agree with TRBD2. CDR1 DFQATT and CDR2 SNEGSKA come from the germline V gene (reference sequence). V lost 2 bases to trimming and J lost 2 bases; unmatched junction nucleotides: 4. The CDR3 has 14 residues. The CDR3 region has the DNA TGCAGTGCTAGACGGCTAGCGGGACCCTACGAGCAGTACTTC. Amino acids: CSARRLAGPYEQYF.

This clonotype was counted at least ten times. The chain employs TRBV12-3 or TRBV12-4 and TRBJ1-4; 8 bases fit TRBD1. The CDR3 sequence is 14 residues long. Losses at the gene ends were 6 bases for V and 8 bases for J; bases not matched to a gene: 8. CDR3 coding DNA: TGTGCCAGCAGCAAAACAGGGGGTGGAGAAAAACTGTTTTTT. Residues: CASSKTGGGEKLFF.

This clonotype was picked up a small number of times. The chain recombines TRBV7-9 with TRBJ2-1; 7 bases line up with TRBD1. With V trimmed by 3 bases and J by 6 bases, 8 bases remained unmatched. Germline lookup yields CDR1 SEHNR and CDR2 FQNEAQ (reference sequence). This CDR3 has 15 residues. CDR3 coding DNA: TGTGCCAGCAGCTTTGGAACAGGGGTTCGCAATGAGCAGTTCTTC. Its protein is CASSFGTGVRNEQFF.

The chain links TRBV7-8 to TRBJ1-1; 12 bases map to TRBD1. This CDR3 spans 16 amino acids. The J segment lost 1 base and the V segment lost 4 bases, leaving 4 bases of the junction unmatched. Germline values: CDR1 SGHVS, CDR2 FQNEAQ. CDR3 in amino acids: CASSYLGQGANTEAFF. CDR3 nucleotide sequence: TGTGCCAGCAGCTACCTGGGACAGGGGGCGAACACTGAAGCTTTCTTT.

This clonotype has at least ten counts. The chain is built from TRBV12-3 or TRBV12-4 and TRBJ2-3; 9 bases are shared with TRBD2. The CDR3 is made up of 14 amino acids. The J segment lost 2 bases and the V segment lost 8 bases, leaving 5 bases of the junction unmatched. The CDR3 nucleotides read TGTGCCAGCCGGCAGCGGGAGGCCACAGATACGCAGTATTTT. Translation gives CASRQREATDTQYF.

The CDR3 DNA is TGCGCCAGCAGCTTCAGACCCCCACAAGAGACCCAGTACTTC. Protein product: CASSFRPPQETQYF. The V and J genes are TRBV5-1 and TRBJ2-5; D unresolved. Germline values: CDR1 SGHRS, CDR2 YFSETQ. The V and J ends lost 2 bases and 2 bases respectively, with 10 bases between them. The CDR3 consists of 14 residues.